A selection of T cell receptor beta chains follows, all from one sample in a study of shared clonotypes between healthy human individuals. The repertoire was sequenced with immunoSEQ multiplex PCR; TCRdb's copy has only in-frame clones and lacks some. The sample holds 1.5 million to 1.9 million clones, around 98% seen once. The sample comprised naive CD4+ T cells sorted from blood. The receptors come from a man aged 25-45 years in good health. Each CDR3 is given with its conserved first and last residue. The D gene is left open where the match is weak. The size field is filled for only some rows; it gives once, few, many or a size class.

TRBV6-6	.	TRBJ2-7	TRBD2	CASRPTSGRGYEQYF	TGTGCCAGCAGACCTACTAGCGGGAGGGGCTACGAGCAGTACTTC
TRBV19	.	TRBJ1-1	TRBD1	CASSIQQGPYTEAFF	TGTGCCAGTAGTATCCAACAGGGGCCCTACACTGAAGCTTTCTTT
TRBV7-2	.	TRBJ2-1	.	CASSFDYYNEQFF	TGTGCCAGCAGCTTCGACTATTACAATGAGCAGTTCTTC
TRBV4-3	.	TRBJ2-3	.	CASSQEGAEGDTQYF	TGCGCCAGCAGCCAAGAGGGTGCTGAGGGTGATACGCAGTATTTT
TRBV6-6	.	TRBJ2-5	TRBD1	CASRDSQETQYF	TGTGCCAGCCGGGACAGCCAAGAGACCCAGTACTTC
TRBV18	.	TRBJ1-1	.	CASSHRVGGGTEAFF	TGTGCCAGCTCACACCGCGTAGGCGGCGGGACTGAAGCTTTCTTT
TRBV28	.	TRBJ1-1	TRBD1	CASNQGGTEAFF	TGTGCCAGCAACCAGGGGGGCACTGAAGCTTTCTTT
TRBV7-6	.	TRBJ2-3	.	CASSLARLSRGINTQYF	TGTGCCAGCAGCTTGGCAAGGCTCAGCAGGGGTATTAATACGCAGTATTTT
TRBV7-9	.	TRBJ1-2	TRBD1	CASSLARTGANYGYTF	TGTGCCAGCAGCTTAGCCCGGACAGGGGCTAACTATGGCTACACCTTC
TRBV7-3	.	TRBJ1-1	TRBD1	CASSLTGGRNTEAFF	TGTGCCAGCAGCCTCACAGGGGGCAGGAACACTGAAGCTTTCTTT
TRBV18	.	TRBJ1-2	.	CASSIKEEANYGYTF	TGTGCCAGCTCAATTAAGGAGGAAGCTAACTATGGCTACACCTTC
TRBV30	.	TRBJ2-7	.	CAWSGTGRRTYEQYF	TGTGCCTGGAGTGGAACGGGCAGGAGAACCTACGAGCAGTACTTC
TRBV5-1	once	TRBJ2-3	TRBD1	CASNPGGQGWGDTQYF	TGCGCCAGCAACCCCGGCGGACAGGGCTGGGGGGATACGCAGTATTTT
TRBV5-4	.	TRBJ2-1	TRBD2	CASSLAGTSHQGNEQFF	TGTGCCAGCAGCTTGGCCGGGACTAGCCACCAGGGGAATGAGCAGTTCTTC
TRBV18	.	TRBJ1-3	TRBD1	CASSPQQGLSGNTIYF	TGTGCCAGCTCACCACAACAGGGGTTATCTGGAAACACCATATATTTT
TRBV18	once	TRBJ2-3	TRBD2	CASSPRTSGRVSTDTQYF	TGTGCCAGCTCACCGCGGACTAGCGGGAGGGTAAGCACAGATACGCAGTATTTT
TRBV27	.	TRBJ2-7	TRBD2	CASSLKAGAHEQYF	TGTGCCAGCAGTTTAAAAGCGGGAGCCCACGAGCAGTACTTC
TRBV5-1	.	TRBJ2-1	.	CASSLGLNNEQFF	TGCGCCAGCAGCTTAGGATTAAACAATGAGCAGTTCTTC
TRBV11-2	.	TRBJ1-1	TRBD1	CASSLEGTANTEAFF	TGTGCCAGCAGCTTAGAGGGGACAGCAAACACTGAAGCTTTCTTT
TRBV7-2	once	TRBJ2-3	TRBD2	CASSLVQRLATRTDTQYF	TGTGCCAGCAGCTTAGTACAACGACTAGCGACGCGCACAGATACGCAGTATTTT
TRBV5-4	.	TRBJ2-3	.	CASSLQGSLRDTQYF	TGTGCCAGCAGCTTGCAAGGCTCCCTTAGAGATACGCAGTATTTT
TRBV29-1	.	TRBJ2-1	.	CSVGRDAEWNEQFF	TGCAGCGTTGGGCGGGACGCGGAATGGAATGAGCAGTTCTTC
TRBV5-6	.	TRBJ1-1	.	CASSWVGGGEAFF	TGTGCCAGCAGCTGGGTGGGAGGAGGTGAAGCTTTCTTT
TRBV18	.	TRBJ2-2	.	CASSSNTGELFF	TGTGCCAGCTCATCAAACACCGGGGAGCTGTTTTTT
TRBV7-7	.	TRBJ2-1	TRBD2	CASSLVPSGRAVDEQFF	TGTGCCAGCAGCTTAGTTCCTAGCGGGAGGGCCGTCGATGAGCAGTTCTTC
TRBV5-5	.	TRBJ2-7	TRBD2	CASSLQTSGRPYEQYF	TGTGCCAGCAGCTTACAGACTAGCGGGAGACCCTACGAGCAGTACTTC
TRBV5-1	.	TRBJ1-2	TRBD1	CASSLGDRKYGYTF	TGCGCCAGCAGCTTGGGGGACAGGAAATATGGCTACACCTTC